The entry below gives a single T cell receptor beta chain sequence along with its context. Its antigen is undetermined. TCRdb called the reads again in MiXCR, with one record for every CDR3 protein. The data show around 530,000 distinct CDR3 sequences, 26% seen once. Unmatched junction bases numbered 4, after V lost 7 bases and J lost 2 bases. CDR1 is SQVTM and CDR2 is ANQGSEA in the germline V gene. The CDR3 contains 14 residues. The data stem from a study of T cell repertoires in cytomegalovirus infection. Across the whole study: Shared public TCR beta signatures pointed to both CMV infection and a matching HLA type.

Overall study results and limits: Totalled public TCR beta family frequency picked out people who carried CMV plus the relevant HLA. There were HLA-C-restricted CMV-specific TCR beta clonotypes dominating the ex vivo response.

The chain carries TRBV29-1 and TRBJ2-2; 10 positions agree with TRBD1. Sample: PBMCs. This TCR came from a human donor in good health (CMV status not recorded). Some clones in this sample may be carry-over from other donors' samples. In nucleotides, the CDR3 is TGCAGCGGGGGGACAGGGGCCAACACCGGGGAGCTGTTTTTT. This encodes CSGGTGANTGELFF.